A single sample is the source of the 26 T cell receptor beta chains below, sequenced in a study of blood T cell repertoires in COVID-19. Only in-frame clones appear in the TCRdb table, and some are missing; sequencing was by immunoSEQ multiplex PCR. The table lists 120,000 or so clones, around 82% of them singletons. Source material: peripheral blood. The receptors here all came from a man between 25 and 39 years old with COVID-19, enrolled during active disease.

The chain links TRBV5-5 to TRBJ2-2; 15 bases are shared with TRBD2. The germline CDR1 and CDR2 sequences are SGHKS and YYEKEE (reference sequence). Trimming at V came to 4 bases and at J to 4 bases, leaving 5 bases not matched to a gene. This CDR3 is built from 17 residues. Here the CDR3 reads CASSKGLAGGGTGELFF. The DNA for the CDR3 is TGTGCCAGCAGCAAGGGACTAGCGGGGGGAGGCACCGGGGAGCTGTTTTTT.

The rearrangement links TRBV29-1 to TRBJ1-4, with D tentatively TRBD1 (5 bases). CDR3 length: 14 residues. The germline V gene has CDR1 SQVTM and CDR2 ANQGSEA. Trimming cost V 4 bases and J 0 bases, with 9 bases left between them. CDR3 sequence reads: CSVGQTATNEKLFF. The CDR3 DNA reads as TGCAGCGTTGGACAGACTGCAACTAATGAAAAACTGTTTTTT.

The chain uses TRBV29-1 and TRBJ2-5; weak D call: TRBD1 (6 bases). This CDR3 contains 14 residues. Germline V gene data show CDR1 as SQVTM and CDR2 as ANQGSEA. V gave up 4 bases and J gave up 5 bases, with 17 bases separating them. The CDR3, as DNA: TGCAGCGTTGTAGGTTTAACAGGGTGGGAGACCCAGTACTTC. Encoded protein: CSVVGLTGWETQYF.

V and J are TRBV19 and TRBJ1-1, with D possibly matching TRBD1 (5 bases). CDR1 LNHDA and CDR2 SQIVND come from the germline V gene (reference sequence). Trimming shortened V by 5 bases and J by 6 bases, and 16 bases separated the two germline ends. This CDR3 is 14 amino acids long. The CDR3, as DNA: TGTGCCAGTAGTTTAACAGGTCTTAGGGCTGAAGCTTTCTTT. Translating gives CASSLTGLRAEAFF.

As DNA, the CDR3 is TGTGCCAGCTCACTGGCAGGGAACACTGAAGCTTTCTTT. Amino acid sequence: CASSLAGNTEAFF. The chain couples TRBV18 to TRBJ1-1; D uncertain. V was clipped by 4 bases and J by 1 base, with 7 bases between them. CDR1 is KGHSH and CDR2 is LQKENI in the germline V gene. The CDR3 spans 13 residues.

The CDR3 region has the DNA TGTGCCAGCAGCCGGGGGGAGGGTGGCTACACCTTC. The encoded protein is CASSRGEGGYTF. The chain combines TRBV12-3 or TRBV12-4 with TRBJ1-2, with D possibly being TRBD1 (5 bases). This CDR3 is built from 12 residues. V lost 6 bases, J lost 7 bases, and 12 bases lay in between.

The chain couples TRBV12-3 or TRBV12-4 to TRBJ1-6; 8 bases agree with TRBD1. This CDR3 comprises 13 residues. With 6 bases clipped from V and 9 bases from J, the junction kept 4 bases outside the gene matches. For the CDR3, the DNA is TGTGCCAGCAGCCTAGGGACAGGTTCACCCCTCCACTTT. This sequence encodes CASSLGTGSPLHF.

This sequence joins TRBV7-8 and TRBJ1-2; TRBD1 matches at 7 bases. The ends lost 2 bases at V and 4 bases at J; junction bases unmatched: 4. Germline loops: CDR1 SGHVS, CDR2 FQNEAQ. This CDR3 comprises 14 residues. The CDR3: CASSLKQGVYGYTF. CDR3 nucleotides: TGTGCCAGCAGCTTAAAGCAGGGGGTCTATGGCTACACCTTC.

This sequence joins TRBV5-6 and TRBJ2-4; D unclear. The CDR3 totals 16 residues. V was cut by 2 bases and J by 0 bases, with 12 bases left in between. Germline-derived CDR1 and CDR2 are SGHDT and YYEEEE. CDR3: CASSLGAGIAKNIQYF. The CDR3 DNA sequence: TGTGCCAGCAGCTTAGGCGCAGGAATAGCCAAAAACATTCAGTACTTC.

The J gene is TRBJ2-7, the V gene TRBV27; 7 bases are a match to TRBD1. This CDR3 comprises 14 residues. CDR1 is MNHEY and CDR2 is SMNVEV in the germline V gene (reference sequence). Trimming cost V 5 bases and J 3 bases; bases outside gene matches: 7. The CDR3 bases are TGTGCCAGCAGTCACAGGGGTGGGCTCTACGAGCAGTACTTC. This codes for CASSHRGGLYEQYF.

The genes are TRBV3-1 (or the pseudogene TRBV3-2) and TRBJ1-2; D may be TRBD1 (5 bases). Germline assignment: CDR1 LGHDT and CDR2 YNNKEL (reference sequence). The V and J ends lost 4 bases and 8 bases respectively, with 29 bases between them. The CDR3 covers 18 residues. CDR3 protein: CASSRGVGGGSGFGGYTF. The CDR3 bases are TGTGCCAGCAGCCGAGGAGTCGGCGGGGGTTCGGGGTTCGGGGGCTACACCTTC.

This clone was counted once. The chain recombines TRBV14 with TRBJ1-1, with a possible D match to TRBD1 (6 bases). CDR1 and CDR2 from the germline V gene are SGHDN and FVKESK. There are 14 residues in the CDR3. V gave up 4 bases and J gave up 1 base, with 10 bases separating them. DNA for the CDR3: TGTGCCAGCAGCCGTGACAGGCGGAACACTGAAGCTTTCTTT. Translated: CASSRDRRNTEAFF.

The rearrangement links TRBV9 to TRBJ2-1; 8 nucleotides agree with TRBD1. CDR1 SGDLS and CDR2 YYNGEE come from the germline V gene. The CDR3 spans 16 residues. V gave up 0 bases and J gave up 1 base; unmatched junction bases: 3. The CDR3 bases are TGTGCCAGCAGCGTAGTATGGACAGGGTCCTACAATGAGCAGTTCTTC. Translated, it gives CASSVVWTGSYNEQFF.

This clone was observed a few times. The V and J genes are TRBV6-1 and TRBJ2-5; possible D gene TRBD2, 5 bases. Trimming left V 3 bases short and J 7 bases short, with 15 bases between. Germline-derived CDR1 and CDR2 are MNHNS and SASEGT. The CDR3 is 14 amino acids. The CDR3 loop is CASSDRGPLGTQYF. Written as DNA, the CDR3 is TGTGCCAGCAGTGATCGCGGGCCCTTGGGGACCCAGTACTTC.

The V call is TRBV19, the J call TRBJ1-1; 11 bases are shared with TRBD1. J gave up 5 bases and V 8 bases, and 4 bases lay outside the gene matches. Germline CDR1 is LNHDA and CDR2 is SQIVND (reference sequence). The CDR3 is 13 residues long. The CDR3 loop is CASRTGGATEAFF. CDR3 nucleotide sequence: TGTGCCAGTCGGACAGGGGGCGCAACTGAAGCTTTCTTT.

V and J are TRBV7-9 and TRBJ1-5; 7 nucleotides align to TRBD1. The germline V gene has CDR1 SEHNR and CDR2 FQNEAQ (reference sequence). CDR3 length equals 15 residues. The V gene end was trimmed by 5 bases and the J gene end by 6 bases; junction bases not matched to a gene: 10. CDR3 nucleotides: TGTGCCAGCAGCCTAACAGGGGATGGTAGTCAGCCCCAGCATTTT. Translation: CASSLTGDGSQPQHF.

This chain links TRBV9 with TRBJ1-6; 8 bases match TRBD1. The CDR3 length is 14 residues. V lost 4 bases and J lost 8; bases outside the gene matches: 5. Germline V gene sequence: CDR1 SGDLS, CDR2 YYNGEE. The CDR3 sequence: CASSLGQEYSPLHF. The CDR3 nucleotides are TGTGCCAGCAGCCTGGGACAGGAATATTCACCCCTCCACTTT.

The chain employs TRBV6-5 and TRBJ2-5, with a possible D match to TRBD2 (6 bases). With 7 bases removed from V and 4 bases from J, the gap between germline ends came to 16 bases. The CDR3 totals 14 residues. Germline-derived CDR1 and CDR2 are MNHEY and SVGAGI. This chain's CDR3 is CASNPPGLGETQYF. In DNA form, the CDR3 reads TGTGCCAGCAACCCACCGGGACTCGGAGAGACCCAGTACTTC.

This clone was counted once. This chain uses TRBV6-5 with TRBJ2-7, with D possibly being TRBD1 (6 bases). Germline V lookup: CDR1 MNHEY, CDR2 SVGAGI. With 2 bases removed from V and 0 bases from J, the gap between germline ends came to 8 bases. The length of the CDR3 is 14 residues. CDR3: CASSYGGPSYEQYF. The CDR3 nucleotides are TGTGCCAGCAGTTACGGGGGCCCCTCCTACGAGCAGTACTTC.

The sample holds a few counts of this clone. The rearrangement links TRBV4-1 to TRBJ1-2; no clear D. The germline CDR1 and CDR2 sequences are MGHRA and YSYEKL. With 0 bases removed from V and 1 base from J, the gap between germline ends came to 9 bases. This CDR3 spans 15 amino acids. The CDR3 region is CASSQENARNYGYTF. The DNA of the CDR3 is TGCGCCAGCAGCCAAGAAAACGCGCGTAACTATGGCTACACCTTC.

The J gene is TRBJ2-5, the V gene TRBV7-2; 9 bases are a match to TRBD1. Looked up from germline, CDR1 is SGHTA and CDR2 is FQGNSA. CDR3 size: 15 residues. V shed 0 bases and J 9 bases; nucleotides not matched to a gene: 8. CDR3 protein: CASSLAGTGYEAQYF. The CDR3 nucleotides are TGTGCCAGCAGCTTAGCAGGGACAGGGTATGAGGCCCAGTACTTC.

The CDR3 reads CASSQTSGRSGEQFF. CDR3 in DNA: TGTGCCAGCAGTCAGACTAGCGGGAGATCTGGTGAGCAGTTCTTC. This chain joins TRBV28 and TRBJ2-1, with TRBD2 identical over 12 bases. Germline trimming cut 5 bases from V and 9 bases from J; bases unmatched to any gene: 8. Per the germline V gene, CDR1 is MDHEN and CDR2 is SYDVKM. This CDR3 contains 15 residues.

This chain uses TRBV3-1 (or the pseudogene TRBV3-2) with TRBJ2-3, with 7 bases aligning to TRBD1. The V segment lost 1 base and the J segment 0 bases; nucleotides outside the gene matches: 10. Germline CDR1 LGHDT, CDR2 YNNKEL (reference sequence). The CDR3 totals 18 residues. CDR3 coding DNA: TGTGCCAGCAGCCAAGTCTCCGACAGGGCTTCTAGCACAGATACGCAGTATTTT. It yields the protein CASSQVSDRASSTDTQYF.

Relative to its sample, this clone is medium-sized (0.01 to 0.1%). The rearrangement links TRBV27 to TRBJ2-7, with D uncertain. The length of the CDR3 is 14 residues. Trimming removed 6 bases at V and 3 bases at J, with 15 bases between. Germline assignment: CDR1 MNHEY and CDR2 SMNVEV (reference sequence). The CDR3 is CASRGFTDSYEQYF. DNA for the CDR3: TGTGCCAGCAGGGGTTTTACAGATAGCTACGAGCAGTACTTC.

CDR3 in DNA: TGTGCCACCAGTGACGCCTTACTAGCGGACTCCTACAATGAGCAGTTCTTC. Translated: CATSDALLADSYNEQFF. The gene calls are TRBV24-1 and TRBJ2-1; 8 nucleotides line up with TRBD2. CDR3 length: 17 residues. Germline V CDR1 and CDR2: KGHDR, SFDVKD. Losses at the gene ends were 4 bases for V and 0 bases for J; bases not matched to a gene: 7.

The chain recombines TRBV11-2 with TRBJ2-1, with 7 bases matching TRBD1. Looked up from germline, CDR1 is SGHAT and CDR2 is FQNNGV. V was pared by 5 bases and J by 0 bases, with 1 base of the junction left unmatched. The CDR3 covers 14 residues. The CDR3 nucleotides read TGTGCCAGCAGCCGGGACAGCTCCTACAATGAGCAGTTCTTC. This translates into CASSRDSSYNEQFF.